This T cell receptor beta chain emerged from a study of radiotherapy plus CTLA-4 blockade in lung cancer. The CDR3 has 15 amino acids. Germline V gene data show CDR1 as SGHTA and CDR2 as FQGTGA. Trimming pared 5 bases from V and 1 base from J, leaving 14 bases between. With ipilimumab providing CTLA-4 blockade, focal radiation was administered to patients who had chemo-refractory metastatic non-small-cell lung cancer. In its sample, this clone was seen once. Its specificity is not known. Data came from immunoSEQ multiplex PCR; TCRdb stores just in-frame clones and leaves some out. The table records tens of thousands of clones, roughly 79% of them present only once. Notes on the study in general: Interferon-beta, together with early blood T cell clone dynamics, reportedly best predicted response. In blood, after radiotherapy plus ipilimumab, tumor-derived TCR clones expanded.

Material: peripheral blood, obtained from a patient treated with radiotherapy plus ipilimumab. This receptor was obtained from a human donor with non-small cell lung cancer who had a partial response to radiotherapy plus ipilimumab. Some clones in this sample may be carry-over from other donors' samples. V and J are TRBV7-3 and TRBJ1-1; D gene uncertain. CDR3 in amino acids: CASSPREYPNTEAFF. The CDR3 DNA follows: TGTGCCAGCAGCCCCCGAGAGTACCCGAACACTGAAGCTTTCTTT.